This T cell receptor (beta chain) was captured in a study of T cell changes during pregnancy in multiple sclerosis. Germline CDR1 and CDR2: MNHEY and SVGAGI. The V end was cut by 6 bases, the J end by 5 bases, with 16 bases between. This CDR3 is built from 15 residues. Measured with immunoSEQ multiplex PCR; TCRdb has only the in-frame clones, and not every one. This sample has around 64,000 clones, with over 85% found just once. This sample comprised CD8+ T cells from peripheral blood mononuclear cells, obtained in the third trimester of pregnancy. The TCR was taken from a female donor with multiple sclerosis, enrolled in a pregnancy study. This chain joins TRBV6-5 and TRBJ2-2, with D tentatively TRBD2 (5 bases). The chain's CDR3 is CASSPAGAGTGELFF. As DNA, the CDR3 is TGTGCCAGCAGCCCCGCGGGCGCCGGAACCGGGGAGCTGTTTTTT.